This record covers a single T cell receptor (beta chain). The data are from a study of blood T cell repertoires in COVID-19. Germline CDR1 is LNHDA and CDR2 is SQIVND (reference sequence). The CDR3 covers 16 residues. The germline V and J ends were trimmed by 0 bases and 4 bases, with 13 bases remaining between them. Produced via immunoSEQ multiplex PCR; TCRdb's table is partial and in-frame only. The table has more than 300,000 clones, just over 90% seen once; the top ten hold 0.8% to 0.9%. This sequence was found in a middle-aged woman who had been exposed to COVID-19. The rearrangement joins TRBV19 to TRBJ2-1; D is perhaps TRBD2 (7 bases). The sample consisted of PBMCs or T cells enriched from blood (not recorded which). The CDR3 DNA reads as TGTGCCAGTAGTATAGAAACTAGGGGGGGTTACAATGAGCAGTTCTTC. Translation: CASSIETRGGYNEQFF.